The 23 T cell receptor beta chains listed next were all sequenced from one sample in a study of regulatory T cells in long-lasting Graves disease. iRepertoire HTBI primers and Arm-PCR of CDR3 regions built TCR beta libraries. TCRdb re-called the multiplex PCR reads with MiXCR, one entry per CDR3 protein. Altogether 300,000 to 350,000 distinct CDR3 sequences are present, less than 20% being singletons, with the ten largest covering around 30%. Specified time point: persistent/refractory GD, antithyroid drugs over 5 years with positive TRAb. From RNA extracted from PBMCs, the TCR library was made. Sequencing used peripheral blood mononuclear cells (PBMCs), obtained when the disease was refractory, from a patient treated with antithyroid drugs. The receptors shown here come from a female donor with Graves disease.

This clonotype came up many times. This rearrangement joins TRBV20-1 to TRBJ1-5, with TRBD1 matching over 10 bases. This CDR3 is built from 12 residues. CDR1 and CDR2 from the germline V gene are DFQATT and SNEGSKA (reference sequence). V was pared by 7 bases and J by 10 bases, with 7 bases of the junction left unmatched. The CDR3 region has the DNA TGCAGTGGAAGGACAGGGGGTACACCCCAGCATTTT. It specifies CSGRTGGTPQHF.

The chain links TRBV2 to TRBJ2-3; D could derive from TRBD1 or TRBD2 (6 bases each). This CDR3 has 13 residues. Germline V gene data show CDR1 as SNHLY and CDR2 as FYNNEI. V was trimmed by 8 bases and J by 5 bases, leaving 14 bases between them. The CDR3 nucleotides are TGTGCCAGCCACGAGGGGGGAGTAGATACGCAGTATTTT. Translation gives CASHEGGVDTQYF.

The table lists this clonotype with many counts. The V gene is TRBV29-1, the J gene TRBJ2-7; either TRBD1 or TRBD2 may fit D (5 bases each). Germline values: CDR1 SQVTM, CDR2 ANQGSEA. Trimming left V 4 bases short and J 6 bases short, with 13 bases between. The CDR3 covers 12 residues. CDR3 loop: CSVGGWGIEQYF. The DNA of the CDR3 is TGCAGCGTTGGGGGTTGGGGGATCGAGCAGTACTTC.

This clonotype is a singleton in its sample. The genes are TRBV9 and TRBJ1-5; tentative D call: TRBD1 (5 bases). Per germline, CDR1 SGDLS and CDR2 YYNGEE. The CDR3 loop spans 14 amino acids. V was cut by 3 bases and J by 3 bases, with 10 bases left in between. The CDR3 DNA reads as TGTGCCAGCAGCGAGACAGTAATCAATCAGCCCCAGCATTTT. Protein sequence: CASSETVINQPQHF.

The V and J genes are TRBV19 and TRBJ1-5; D uncertain. The CDR3 covers 13 residues. CDR1 is LNHDA and CDR2 is SQIVND in the germline V gene (reference sequence). V dropped 7 bases and J dropped 3 bases, with 10 bases sitting between them. The CDR3 DNA reads as TGTGCCAGTAATAAGGGAGACAATCAGCCCCAGCATTTT. It encodes CASNKGDNQPQHF.

The J gene is TRBJ2-6, the V gene TRBV27; D gene unclear. Germline CDR1 MNHEY, CDR2 SMNVEV (reference sequence). The CDR3 covers 14 residues. Deletions cut 2 bases from V and 2 bases from J, with 4 bases between. The CDR3 DNA reads TGTGCCAGCAGTTTAACGCCTGGGGCCAACGTCCTGACTTTC. It is translated as CASSLTPGANVLTF.

This clonotype was seen only a few times. The CDR3 protein is CASSQGVDSSYEQYF. The DNA for the CDR3 is TGCGCCAGCAGCCAAGGGGTGGATTCCTCCTACGAGCAGTACTTC. This chain connects TRBV4-3 to TRBJ2-7; D is unresolved. The CDR3 is 15 amino acids. Trimming pared 1 base from V and 0 bases from J, leaving 10 bases between. The germline V gene has CDR1 LGHNA and CDR2 YSLEER.

This chain connects TRBV18 to TRBJ1-1; 9 nucleotides match TRBD1. With 3 bases clipped from V and 8 bases from J, the junction kept 4 bases outside the gene matches. The CDR3 is 13 amino acids. Germline values: CDR1 KGHSH, CDR2 LQKENI. Here the CDR3 DNA reads TGTGCCAGCTCACCCGGACAGGGGCGAGAAGCTTTCTTT. It is translated as CASSPGQGREAFF.

This clonotype was detected ten times or more. The V and J genes are TRBV11-3 and TRBJ1-2; D is uncertain. Germline lookup yields CDR1 SGHNT and CDR2 YENEEA. The CDR3 is made up of 12 amino acids. V gave up 4 bases and J gave up 6 bases, with 9 bases separating them. DNA of the CDR3: TGTGCCAGCAGCTCTAGGCGGGATGGCTACACCTTC. It is translated as CASSSRRDGYTF.

Ten or more counts support this clonotype. The CDR3 loop reads CASSLGGQNTEAFF. Here the CDR3 DNA reads TGTGCCAGCAGCCTCGGGGGGCAGAACACTGAAGCTTTCTTT. The chain combines TRBV3-1 with TRBJ1-1; D might be TRBD1 (6 bases). The germline V gene encodes CDR1 LGHDT and CDR2 YNNKEL (reference sequence). V was cut by 4 bases and J by 1 base, with 10 bases left in between. The CDR3 runs to 14 residues.

This clonotype was detected only a few times. The chain combines TRBV7-9 with TRBJ1-1; D possibly corresponds to TRBD1 (6 bases). CDR1 is SEHNR, CDR2 FQNEAQ, per germline (reference sequence). The CDR3 has 12 amino acids. V lost 5 bases, J lost 7 bases, and 11 bases lay in between. In nucleotides, the CDR3 is TGTGCCAGCAGCACCCGGGACATTGAAGCTTTCTTT. Its translation: CASSTRDIEAFF.

This chain links TRBV6-1 with TRBJ2-2; D remains ambiguous. This CDR3 spans 15 amino acids. Trimming removed 5 bases from V and 6 bases from J, with 16 bases in between. The germline V gene has CDR1 MNHNS and CDR2 SASEGT. This CDR3 reads CASSPLPSGPGELFF. CDR3 DNA sequence: TGTGCCAGCAGTCCCCTACCTTCGGGTCCCGGGGAGCTGTTTTTT.

The gene calls are TRBV3-1 and TRBJ2-4, with D perhaps being TRBD1 or TRBD2 (5 bases each). The CDR3 is made up of 15 amino acids. The V gene lost 4 bases and the J gene lost 9 bases, with 19 bases spanning the gap. CDR1 and CDR2 (germline): LGHDT, YNNKEL (reference sequence). The CDR3 DNA follows: TGTGCCAGCAGCCCCCAGGGTGGGGTTCGGGGCATTCAGTACTTC. This codes for CASSPQGGVRGIQYF.

This clonotype was picked up a small number of times. The rearrangement links TRBV9 to TRBJ2-5; 8 bases agree with TRBD2. CDR1 is SGDLS and CDR2 is YYNGEE in the germline V gene. V gave up 0 bases and J gave up 5 bases; unmatched junction bases: 9. The CDR3 sequence is 16 residues long. CDR3 sequence: CASSVAGTGLAETQYF. The CDR3 bases are TGTGCCAGCAGCGTAGCTGGGACCGGACTAGCTGAGACCCAGTACTTC. Full variable domain (remainder filled in from reference TRBV9 and TRBJ2-5): DSGVTQTPKHLITATGQRVTLRCSPRSGDLSVYWYQQSLDQGLQFLIQYYNGEERAKGNILERFSAQQFPDLHSELNLSSLELGDSALYFCASSVAGTGLAETQYFGPGTRLLVL.

This chain joins TRBV6-9 and TRBJ2-7; D unresolved. V was clipped by 4 bases and J by 1 base, with 8 bases between them. Looked up from germline, CDR1 is MNHGY and CDR2 is SVAAGI. This CDR3 has 13 residues. The CDR3 coding sequence is TGTGCCAGCAGTTCGATCTCGTCCTACGAGCAGTACTTC. This translates into CASSSISSYEQYF.

This clonotype showed up many times. This sequence joins TRBV10-3 and TRBJ2-7; D perhaps matches TRBD2 (5 bases). The V end was cut by 1 base, the J end by 0 bases, with 10 bases between. The CDR3 is made up of 15 amino acids. Germline values: CDR1 ENHRY, CDR2 SYGVKD. CDR3 sequence reads: CAISELLGSSYEQYF. The CDR3 DNA is TGTGCCATCAGTGAGTTGCTAGGGAGCTCCTACGAGCAGTACTTC.

This clonotype has more than one count but fewer than ten. J is TRBJ1-1 and V is TRBV6-2 or TRBV6-3, with no clear D. There are 15 residues in the CDR3. Trimming pared 4 bases from V and 0 bases from J, leaving 12 bases between. Germline V lookup: CDR1 MNHEY, CDR2 SVGEGT. The CDR3 nucleotides are TGTGCCAGCAGTTCATGGACGGTCATGAACACTGAAGCTTTCTTT. It translates to CASSSWTVMNTEAFF.

This clonotype came up many times. J is TRBJ2-4 and V is TRBV5-5; 8 nucleotides line up with TRBD1. The CDR3 is 17 residues long. V dropped 4 bases and J dropped 0; count of bases not matched to a gene: 9. CDR1 and CDR2 from the germline V gene are SGHKS and YYEKEE (reference sequence). As DNA, the CDR3 is TGTGCCAGCAGCCCTGGACAGGGCCTTATAGCCAAAAACATTCAGTACTTC. It is translated as CASSPGQGLIAKNIQYF.

This clonotype was detected many times. This chain joins TRBV20-1 and TRBJ1-2, with D possibly matching TRBD1 (5 bases). This CDR3 has 16 amino acids. The germline V gene has CDR1 DFQATT and CDR2 SNEGSKA (reference sequence). The CDR3 bases are TGCATCAGCGACAGCCAGGTTATCCCTGCAAACTATGGCTACACCTTC. Its protein is CISDSQVIPANYGYTF.

At least ten counts were recorded for this clonotype. The chain links TRBV11-1 to TRBJ2-2; D gene uncertain. V lost 5 bases and J 9 bases, leaving 16 bases between the germline ends. CDR3 length: 14 amino acids. Germline V gives CDR1 SGHAT, CDR2 FQDESV (reference sequence). The CDR3, as DNA: TGTGCCAGCAGCCGAGCCCGGTCTCCCCGGGAGCTGTTTTTT. Its translation: CASSRARSPRELFF.

The chain recombines TRBV5-6 with TRBJ2-3, with D perhaps matching TRBD1 or TRBD2 (5 bases each). CDR3 size: 16 residues. V dropped 1 base and J dropped 1 base, with 13 bases sitting between them. In germline, CDR1 is SGHDT, CDR2 YYEEEE. The DNA for the CDR3 is TGTGCCAGCAGCTTGTTCACGGGGCGGCGCACAGATACGCAGTATTTT. This encodes CASSLFTGRRTDTQYF.

This clonotype occurred many times. The rearrangement joins TRBV2 to TRBJ2-7; no clear D. The CDR3 consists of 11 residues. The germline gives CDR1 SNHLY, CDR2 FYNNEI. The germline V and J ends were trimmed by 6 bases and 4 bases, with 7 bases remaining between them. DNA for the CDR3: TGTGCCAGCAGAGAGAGTTACGAGCAGTACTTC. It translates to CASRESYEQYF. Full variable domain (outside the CDR3, taken from reference TRBV2 and TRBJ2-7): EPEVTQTPSHQVTQMGQEVILRCVPISNHLYFYWYRQILGQKVEFLVSFYNNEISEKSEIFDDQFSVERPDGSNFTLKIRSTKLEDSAMYFCASRESYEQYFGPGTRLTVT.

In its sample, this clonotype was seen a few times. The CDR3 DNA is TGTGCCAGCAGCTTTAGCACGGGAGATGAAGCTTTCTTT. It encodes CASSFSTGDEAFF. The V gene is TRBV7-9, the J gene TRBJ1-1; no definite D call. Deletions cut 3 bases from V and 7 bases from J, with 12 bases between. CDR3 length: 13 residues. The germline CDR1 and CDR2 sequences are SEHNR and FQNEAQ (reference sequence).